This T cell receptor beta chain was sequenced in a study of OX40 agonist ivuxolimab in advanced cancers. The overall study: Patients in dose escalation had liver, melanoma, kidney or head and neck cancers.

V lost 3 bases, J lost 5 bases, and 13 bases stayed unmatched. The CDR3 consists of 18 residues. CDR1 MGHRA and CDR2 YSYEKL come from the germline V gene. As concerns this clone: Its matching antigen is unknown.

Study observations and caveats: Fewer expanded clones were found on average in CD4+ than in CD8+ T cells.

Using immunoSEQ multiplex PCR, the repertoire was profiled, and TCRdb retains in-frame clones only, with some absent. The repertoire consists of tens of thousands of clones, with about nine tenths occurring once and the leading ten covering around 2.2%. The TCR comes from an adult with an advanced solid tumor such as melanoma, head and neck, liver or kidney cancer. The chain uses TRBV4-1 and TRBJ2-1; 10 positions match TRBD2. The sample was CD4+ or CD8+ T cells sorted from blood, taken in a trial of the OX40 agonist ivuxolimab. This chain's CDR3 is CASSQLTRTSGGDNEQFF. Written as DNA, the CDR3 is TGCGCCAGCAGCCAGCTGACCCGGACTAGCGGAGGGGACAATGAGCAGTTCTTC.